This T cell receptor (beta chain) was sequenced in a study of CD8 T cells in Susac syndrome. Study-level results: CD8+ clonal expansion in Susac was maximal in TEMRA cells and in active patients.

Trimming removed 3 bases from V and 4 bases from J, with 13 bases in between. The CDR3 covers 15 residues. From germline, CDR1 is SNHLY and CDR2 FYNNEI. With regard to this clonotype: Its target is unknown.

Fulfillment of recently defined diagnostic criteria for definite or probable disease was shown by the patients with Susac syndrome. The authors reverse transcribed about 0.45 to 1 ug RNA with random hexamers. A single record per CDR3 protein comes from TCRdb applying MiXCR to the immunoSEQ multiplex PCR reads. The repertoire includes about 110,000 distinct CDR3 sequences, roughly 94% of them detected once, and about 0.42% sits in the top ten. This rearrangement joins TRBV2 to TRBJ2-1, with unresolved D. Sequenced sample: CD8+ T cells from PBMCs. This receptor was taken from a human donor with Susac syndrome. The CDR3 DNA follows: TGTGCCAGCAGTGAGTTCCTGGGTCCATACAATGAGCAGTTCTTC. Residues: CASSEFLGPYNEQFF.